These 4 T cell receptor beta chains were sequenced from one sample in a study of blood T cell repertoires in COVID-19. Here immunoSEQ multiplex PCR was the method, and the copy in TCRdb shows in-frame clones only, minus some. The profile covers 120,000 or so clones, with roughly 85% appearing a single time and about 4.5% taken by the ten largest. The sequenced material came from peripheral blood. The receptors here all came from a middle-aged man with acute or convalescent COVID-19.

This clone occurred once. The V and J genes are TRBV6-6 and TRBJ2-5; the D is unclear. The germline gives CDR1 MNHNY, CDR2 SVGAGI (reference sequence). The CDR3 has 12 amino acids. V lost 6 bases, J lost 1 base, and 6 bases lay in between. CDR3 sequence reads: CASSQSQETQYF. The CDR3 nucleotides are TGTGCCAGCAGCCAGTCCCAAGAGACCCAGTACTTC.

This clone was counted once. This chain connects TRBV3-1 (or the pseudogene TRBV3-2) to TRBJ1-2, with a tentative D call TRBD1 (5 bases). V was trimmed by 1 base and J by 8 bases, leaving 11 bases between them. CDR1 LGHDT and CDR2 YNNKEL come from the germline V gene (reference sequence). CDR3 length: 13 residues. The CDR3 nucleotides are TGTGCCAGCAGCCAAGGAGGGGAGGGCGGCTACACCTTC. This translates into CASSQGGEGGYTF.

In regard to this clone: Other DNA sequences in the same sample also yield this CDR3. The V gene is TRBV18, the J gene TRBJ1-1; D perhaps matches TRBD1 (5 bases). The CDR3 extends over 14 amino acids. CDR1 and CDR2 from the germline V gene are KGHSH and LQKENI. V lost 2 bases, J lost 1 base, and 8 bases lay in between. The CDR3: CASSPSTGNTEAFF. For the CDR3, the DNA is TGTGCCAGCTCACCAAGTACAGGGAACACTGAAGCTTTCTTT.

The rearrangement uses TRBV19 and TRBJ1-1; D is undetermined. The CDR3 runs to 13 residues. V shed 7 bases and J shed 5 bases, with 14 bases lying between them. The germline gives CDR1 LNHDA, CDR2 SQIVND (reference sequence). The CDR3 DNA sequence: TGTGCCAGTAAGGCGCGTGAGCGGACTGAAGCTTTCTTT. As protein: CASKARERTEAFF.